This passage covers 5 T cell receptor beta chains from one sample sequenced in a study of OX40 agonist ivuxolimab in advanced cancers. The method was immunoSEQ multiplex PCR; TCRdb's version includes in-frame clones alone and lacks a portion of them. In the table there are approximately 80,000 clones, 89% of which are singletons. Sequenced here: CD4+ or CD8+ T cells sorted from blood, sampled in a trial of the OX40 agonist ivuxolimab. Receptors were obtained from an adult with an advanced solid tumor such as melanoma, head and neck, liver or kidney cancer.

This chain links TRBV11-1 with TRBJ1-1; no clear D gene. V was pared by 4 bases and J by 0 bases, with 6 bases between. The CDR3 totals 13 residues. CDR1 is SGHAT, CDR2 FQDESV, per germline (reference sequence). CDR3 DNA sequence: TGTGCCAGCAGCTCCAAAATGAACACTGAAGCTTTCTTT. Protein: CASSSKMNTEAFF.

This clone showed up just once. The V call is TRBV19, the J call TRBJ1-5; weak D call: TRBD1 (6 bases). The CDR3 consists of 15 residues. V was cut by 4 bases and J by 2 bases, with 12 bases left in between. CDR1 is LNHDA, CDR2 SQIVND, per germline (reference sequence). The CDR3 DNA reads TGTGCCAGTAGTAAGGGGGGGTCCGGCAATCAGCCCCAGCATTTT. Its translation: CASSKGGSGNQPQHF. The full variable domain, completed using reference TRBV19 and TRBJ1-5, is DGGITQSPKYLFRKEGQNVTLSCEQNLNHDAMYWYRQDPGQGLRLIYYSQIVNDFQKGDIAEGYSVSREKKESFPLTVTSAQKNPTAFYLCASSKGGSGNQPQHFGDGTRLSIL.

The chain joins TRBV5-4 to TRBJ1-4; no reliable D call. CDR1 is SGHNT, CDR2 YYREEE, per germline (reference sequence). The V end lost 3 bases, the J end lost 8 bases, and 14 bases lay between the germline ends. The CDR3 length is 14 residues. As DNA, the CDR3 is TGTGCCAGCAGCTCCGGAGGACGAAGCGAAAAACTGTTTTTT. The encoded protein is CASSSGGRSEKLFF.

This clone showed up just once. The chain uses TRBV6-1 and TRBJ1-3, with D hard to call. The CDR3 extends over 15 amino acids. Germline V lookup: CDR1 MNHNS, CDR2 SASEGT. Trimming left V 4 bases short and J 4 bases short, with 14 bases between. CDR3 DNA: TGTGCCAGCAGTGGCGCGTGGGGTGCCGGAAACACCATATATTTT. Protein product: CASSGAWGAGNTIYF.

As for this clone: The sample has other DNA sequences that encode this CDR3 too. V gene TRBV9 combines with J gene TRBJ2-6; D gene unclear. CDR3 length equals 15 residues. Germline assignment: CDR1 SGDLS and CDR2 YYNGEE. The V gene lost 0 bases and the J gene lost 0 bases, with 4 bases spanning the gap. The CDR3 loop is CASSVVGSGANVLTF. The CDR3 nucleotides are TGTGCCAGCAGCGTAGTAGGCTCTGGGGCCAACGTCCTGACTTTC.